What follows describes a single T cell receptor (beta chain). Its cognate antigen is unknown. An even split of each subset's genomic DNA across several immunoSEQ plates was performed. Data came from immunoSEQ multiplex PCR; TCRdb stores just in-frame clones and leaves some out. Of about 2.1 million clones listed, about 94% were seen once; the top ten hold more than 1.5%. CD8 cells classed as naive were CD45RO-negative and positively selected for CCR7, excluding terminally differentiated effector memory CD45RA+ cells. This entry comes from a study of shared clonotypes between healthy human individuals. Points from the study as a whole: The sole specimen, blood, was sampled, and tissue repertoires likely differ. Rarefaction demonstrated incomplete sorted-subset sequencing despite large depth. Shared across a few donors were around 5% of the naive CD4 clonotypes.

The CDR3 runs 17 residues. Germline CDR1 MDHEN, CDR2 SYDVKM. The V end lost 6 bases, the J end lost 3 bases, and 23 bases lay between the germline ends. The clonotype was recovered from a man aged 18 to 30 in good health. Some clones in this sample may be carry-over from other donors' samples. The sample taken for sequencing was naive CD8+ T cells from PBMCs. The rearrangement uses TRBV28 and TRBJ1-2, with D possibly being TRBD1 (6 bases). Here the CDR3 reads CASSLGIAGVGDYGYTF. In DNA form, the CDR3 reads TGTGCCAGCAGCCTGGGTATCGCAGGGGTGGGTGACTATGGCTACACCTTC.